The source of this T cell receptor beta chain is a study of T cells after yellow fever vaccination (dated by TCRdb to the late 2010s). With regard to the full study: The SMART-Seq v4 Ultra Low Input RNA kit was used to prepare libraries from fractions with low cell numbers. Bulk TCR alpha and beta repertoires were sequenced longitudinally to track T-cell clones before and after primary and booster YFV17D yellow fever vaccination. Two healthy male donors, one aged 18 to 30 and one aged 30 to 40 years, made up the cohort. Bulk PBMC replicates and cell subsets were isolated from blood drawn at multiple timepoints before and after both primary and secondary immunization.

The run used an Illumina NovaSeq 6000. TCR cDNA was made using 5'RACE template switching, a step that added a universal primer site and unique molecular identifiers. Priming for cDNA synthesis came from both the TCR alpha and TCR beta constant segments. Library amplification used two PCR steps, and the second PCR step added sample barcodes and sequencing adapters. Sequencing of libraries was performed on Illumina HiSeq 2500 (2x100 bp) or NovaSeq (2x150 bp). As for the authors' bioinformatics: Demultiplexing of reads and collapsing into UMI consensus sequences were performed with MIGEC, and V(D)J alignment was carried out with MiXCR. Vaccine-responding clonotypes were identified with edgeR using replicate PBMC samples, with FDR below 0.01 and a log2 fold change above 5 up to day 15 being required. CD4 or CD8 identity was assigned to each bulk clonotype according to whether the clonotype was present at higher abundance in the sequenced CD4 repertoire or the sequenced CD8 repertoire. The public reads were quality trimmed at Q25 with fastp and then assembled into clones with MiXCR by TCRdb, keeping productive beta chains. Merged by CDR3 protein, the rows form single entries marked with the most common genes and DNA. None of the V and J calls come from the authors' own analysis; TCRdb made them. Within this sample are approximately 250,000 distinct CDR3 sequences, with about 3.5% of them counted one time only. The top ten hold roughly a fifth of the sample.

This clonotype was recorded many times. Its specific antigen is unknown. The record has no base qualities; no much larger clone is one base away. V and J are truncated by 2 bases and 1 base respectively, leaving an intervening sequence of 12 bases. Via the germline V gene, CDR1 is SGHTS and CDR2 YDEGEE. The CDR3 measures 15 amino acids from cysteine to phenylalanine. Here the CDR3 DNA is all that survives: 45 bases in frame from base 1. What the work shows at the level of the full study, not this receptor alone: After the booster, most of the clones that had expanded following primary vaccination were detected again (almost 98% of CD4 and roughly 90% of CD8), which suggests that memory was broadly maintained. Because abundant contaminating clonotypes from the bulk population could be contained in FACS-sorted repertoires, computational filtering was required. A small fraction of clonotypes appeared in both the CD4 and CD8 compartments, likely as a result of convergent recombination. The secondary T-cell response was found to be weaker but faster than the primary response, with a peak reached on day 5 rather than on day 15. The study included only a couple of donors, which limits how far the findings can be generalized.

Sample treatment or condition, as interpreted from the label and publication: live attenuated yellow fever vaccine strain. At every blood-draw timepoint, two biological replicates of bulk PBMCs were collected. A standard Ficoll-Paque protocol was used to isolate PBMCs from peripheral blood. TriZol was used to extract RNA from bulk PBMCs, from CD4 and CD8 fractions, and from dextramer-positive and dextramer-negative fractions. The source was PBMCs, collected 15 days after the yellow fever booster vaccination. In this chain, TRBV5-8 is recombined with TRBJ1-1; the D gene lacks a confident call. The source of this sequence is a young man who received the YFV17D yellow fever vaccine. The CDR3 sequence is CASSFFSVRNTEAFF. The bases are TGTGCCAGCAGCTTTTTTTCGGTGAGGAACACTGAAGCTTTCTTT.